The 30 T cell receptor beta chains reported below all come from one sample, sequenced in a study of glioma-infiltrating T cells after dendritic cell vaccination. The time point here: after dendritic cell vaccination, including at tumor progression/relapse. The protocol was immunoSEQ multiplex PCR, while the TCRdb copy is restricted to in-frame clones and leaves out a portion. The sample consists of over 75,000 clones, 81% of them appearing once. Specimen: blood, collected after dendritic cell vaccination. Receptor source: a human donor with glioblastoma.

This rearrangement joins TRBV19 to TRBJ1-1; D perhaps matches TRBD1 (6 bases). The length of the CDR3 is 13 residues. Germline V gene data show CDR1 as LNHDA and CDR2 as SQIVND (reference sequence). Trimming pared 5 bases from V and 7 bases from J, leaving 14 bases between. As DNA, the CDR3 is TGTGCCAGTAGTCCACAGGGTTGGGGTGAAGCTTTCTTT. Protein: CASSPQGWGEAFF.

The chain couples TRBV11-3 to TRBJ2-5; perhaps TRBD1 as D (6 bases). This CDR3 is 15 amino acids long. Germline V gene sequence: CDR1 SGHNT, CDR2 YENEEA. V gave up 3 bases and J gave up 5 bases, with 16 bases separating them. Written as DNA, the CDR3 is TGTGCCAGCAGCTTGGGGCCGGACAGAGGGGAGACCCAGTACTTC. It translates to CASSLGPDRGETQYF.

The chain combines TRBV27 with TRBJ2-7; D gene uncertain. There are 14 residues in the CDR3. Trimming removed 7 bases at V and 4 bases at J, with 17 bases between. CDR1 MNHEY and CDR2 SMNVEV come from the germline V gene (reference sequence). The CDR3 coding sequence is TGTGCCAGCACACGAGGCGTTGGGTTGTACGAGCAGTACTTC. It specifies CASTRGVGLYEQYF.

This rearrangement joins TRBV5-3 to TRBJ2-7; 7 positions match TRBD2. TRBV5-3 belongs to the ORF category, with a function that is uncertain. Germline trimming cut 0 bases from V and 0 bases from J; bases unmatched to any gene: 6. The CDR3 loop spans 16 amino acids. In DNA, the CDR3 is TGTGCCAGAAGCTTGGGGGGGGGAGATAGCTCCTACGAGCAGTACGTC. Encoded protein: CARSLGGGDSSYEQYV.

The chain joins TRBV2 to TRBJ1-5; 7 bases align to TRBD1. From germline, CDR1 is SNHLY and CDR2 FYNNEI. V lost 6 bases to trimming and J lost 4 bases; unmatched junction nucleotides: 6. The CDR3 sequence is 14 residues long. For the CDR3, the DNA is TGTGCCAGCAGGGAAAGACAGGGTAATCAGCCCCAGCATTTT. This encodes CASRERQGNQPQHF.

This chain uses TRBV7-3 with TRBJ2-3; tentatively, D is TRBD2 (5 bases). This CDR3 comprises 17 residues. Looked up from germline, CDR1 is SGHTA and CDR2 is FQGTGA. V lost 1 base and J lost 6, with 20 bases in between. CDR3: CASSLRSGGPGMDTQYF. CDR3 DNA: TGTGCCAGCAGCTTAAGGTCCGGCGGGCCCGGGATGGATACGCAGTATTTT. Combining the CDR3 with reference TRBV7-3 and TRBJ2-3 gives the whole variable domain GAGVSQTPSNKVTEKGKYVELRCDPISGHTALYWYRQSLGQGPEFLIYFQGTGAADDSGLPNDRFFAVRPEGSVSTLKIQRTERGDSAVYLCASSLRSGGPGMDTQYFGPGTRLTVL.

This rearrangement joins TRBV7-3 to TRBJ2-2, with 8 bases aligning to TRBD2. The junction had 7 bases not matched to a gene; V was cut back by 5 bases and J by 5 bases. Looked up from germline, CDR1 is SGHTA and CDR2 is FQGTGA. The CDR3 covers 15 residues. The CDR3 reads CASSPRGGGTGELFF. The CDR3 bases are TGTGCCAGCAGCCCCCGGGGGGGTGGAACCGGGGAGCTGTTTTTT.

The V gene is TRBV9, the J gene TRBJ2-7; 8 positions agree with TRBD2. The CDR3 is made up of 16 amino acids. Per the germline V gene, CDR1 is SGDLS and CDR2 is YYNGEE. V lost 0 bases and J lost 3; bases outside the gene matches: 8. CDR3: CASSVDPGGARYEQYF. CDR3 bases: TGTGCCAGCAGCGTAGATCCCGGGGGGGCCCGCTACGAGCAGTACTTC.

A single count supports this clone. The rearrangement joins TRBV15 to TRBJ1-1; a possible D gene is TRBD1 (6 bases). V lost 2 bases to trimming and J lost 4 bases, with 14 bases between them. Germline CDR1 and CDR2: LNHNV and YYDKDF (reference sequence). The CDR3 length is 15 residues. CDR3 DNA: TGTGCCACCAGCAGACCACAGGGCATTAGCACTGAAGCTTTCTTT. It translates to CATSRPQGISTEAFF.

The J gene is TRBJ1-1, the V gene TRBV5-8, with TRBD1 identical over 8 bases. Germline V gives CDR1 SGHTS, CDR2 YDEGEE. The CDR3 extends over 16 amino acids. With V trimmed by 0 bases and J by 1 base, 5 bases remained unmatched. CDR3 protein: CASSLDQGARNTEAFF. In DNA form, the CDR3 reads TGTGCCAGCAGCTTGGATCAGGGGGCGAGGAACACTGAAGCTTTCTTT.

This chain uses TRBV4-1 with TRBJ1-2; D is undetermined. Trimming removed 3 bases at V and 2 bases at J, with 10 bases between. Germline loops: CDR1 MGHRA, CDR2 YSYEKL. There are 14 residues in the CDR3. CDR3 DNA sequence: TGCGCCAGCAGCCACCCGACACAAAACTATGGCTACACCTTC. This codes for CASSHPTQNYGYTF.

CDR3 residues: CASSAGLAGGNTGELFF. The CDR3, as DNA: TGTGCCAGCAGCGCCGGACTAGCGGGGGGGAACACCGGGGAGCTGTTTTTT. The V call is TRBV9, the J call TRBJ2-2; 14 nucleotides line up with TRBD2. CDR3 length equals 17 residues. Germline lookup yields CDR1 SGDLS and CDR2 YYNGEE. Losses at the gene ends were 3 bases for V and 1 base for J; bases not matched to a gene: 2. The whole variable domain, remainder taken from reference TRBV9 and TRBJ2-2, is DSGVTQTPKHLITATGQRVTLRCSPRSGDLSVYWYQQSLDQGLQFLIQYYNGEERAKGNILERFSAQQFPDLHSELNLSSLELGDSALYFCASSAGLAGGNTGELFFGEGSRLTVL.

In its sample, this clone was seen once. The chain carries TRBV5-1 and TRBJ1-2, with TRBD1 matching over 9 bases. This CDR3 has 14 residues. Germline values: CDR1 SGHRS, CDR2 YFSETQ. V shed 4 bases and J 4 bases; nucleotides not matched to a gene: 5. The CDR3 coding sequence is TGCGCCAGCAGCCTCGGGACAGGGACCTATGGCTACACCTTC. Translating gives CASSLGTGTYGYTF.

CDR3 in amino acids: CASSRRDRVKQFF. CDR3 nucleotides: TGTGCCAGCAGCAGGAGAGACAGGGTGAAGCAGTTCTTC. V gene TRBV6-5 combines with J gene TRBJ2-1; 7 bases line up with TRBD1. The CDR3 runs to 13 residues. Germline loops: CDR1 MNHEY, CDR2 SVGAGI. The V and J ends lost 6 bases and 11 bases, in that order; junction bases with no gene match: 10.

The chain recombines TRBV6-6 with TRBJ2-3; the match to TRBD2 covers 12 bases. This CDR3 spans 16 amino acids. V shed 7 bases, J shed 1 base, and the junction held 6 bases outside the gene matches. Germline V lookup: CDR1 MNHNY, CDR2 SVGAGI (reference sequence). The CDR3 DNA follows: TGTGCCAGCAATGCAAGGACTAGCGGGGGCACAGATACGCAGTATTTT. Translated, it gives CASNARTSGGTDTQYF.

This sequence joins TRBV7-8 and TRBJ2-7; the D gene is possibly TRBD1 (6 bases). Germline V gene data show CDR1 as SGHVS and CDR2 as FQNEAQ. V dropped 5 bases and J dropped 5 bases, with 16 bases sitting between them. The CDR3 sequence is 14 residues long. This CDR3 is CASSRQVLAHEQYF. CDR3 bases: TGTGCCAGCAGCCGACAGGTCCTAGCCCACGAGCAGTACTTC.

The chain uses TRBV7-9 and TRBJ2-1, with 14 bases that match TRBD2. The CDR3 consists of 19 residues. The germline gives CDR1 SEHNR, CDR2 FQNEAQ (reference sequence). Trimming cost V 5 bases and J 4 bases; bases outside gene matches: 13. CDR3 sequence: CASSPQMTSGRVRYNEQFF. CDR3 coding DNA: TGTGCCAGCAGCCCCCAAATGACTAGCGGGAGGGTGAGATACAATGAGCAGTTCTTC.

The chain recombines TRBV6-1 with TRBJ2-7; D gene ambiguous. The ends were cut back, 6 bases at V and 0 bases at J, with 15 bases in the middle. CDR1 and CDR2 (germline): MNHNS, SASEGT. This CDR3 region has 15 residues. CDR3 residues: CASSETQTSSYEQYF. CDR3 DNA sequence: TGTGCCAGCAGCGAAACTCAGACAAGCTCCTACGAGCAGTACTTC.

V and J are TRBV7-9 and TRBJ2-1; tentatively, D is TRBD2 (7 bases). V lost 4 bases, J lost 7 bases, and 11 bases lay in between. Germline V gives CDR1 SEHNR, CDR2 FQNEAQ (reference sequence). The length of the CDR3 is 13 residues. The CDR3 DNA sequence: TGTGCCAGCAGCTGGGGGGGCAATAATGAGCAGTTCTTC. Translation: CASSWGGNNEQFF.

J is TRBJ2-5 and V is TRBV7-9, with 9 nucleotides matching TRBD2. V lost 4 bases, J lost 7 bases, and 10 bases stayed unmatched. Germline CDR1 SEHNR, CDR2 FQNEAQ (reference sequence). This CDR3 is 15 amino acids long. The CDR3 here is CASSSPAGGVGTQYF. CDR3 sequence (DNA): TGTGCCAGCAGCTCTCCAGCGGGGGGTGTTGGGACCCAGTACTTC.

In this sample, this clone turned up once. The chain has TRBV5-1 and TRBJ2-3; 9 positions agree with TRBD1. With 0 bases clipped from V and 6 bases from J, the junction kept 2 bases outside the gene matches. CDR1 is SGHRS, CDR2 YFSETQ, per germline. CDR3 length: 14 amino acids. CDR3 nucleotide sequence: TGCGCCAGCAGCTTGGAACAGGGGGCGGATACGCAGTATTTT. As protein: CASSLEQGADTQYF.

The V call is TRBV30, the J call TRBJ2-1; 11 bases agree with TRBD2. CDR1 and CDR2 from the germline V gene are GTSNPN and SVGIG (reference sequence). The CDR3 length is 20 residues. The ends lost 0 bases at V and 6 bases at J; junction bases unmatched: 19. As DNA, the CDR3 is TGTGCCTGGAGTGTACTCGGTACCCGGTCTAGCGGGAGGCACCTCAATGAGCAGTTCTTC. The encoded protein is CAWSVLGTRSSGRHLNEQFF.

The chain combines TRBV6-1 with TRBJ1-5; 8 bases align to TRBD1. The CDR3 spans 15 residues. The J segment lost 1 base and the V segment lost 6 bases, leaving 5 bases of the junction unmatched. CDR1 and CDR2 (germline): MNHNS, SASEGT. The CDR3 region is CASSATGASNQPQHF. The CDR3 coding sequence is TGTGCCAGCAGCGCGACAGGGGCGAGCAATCAGCCCCAGCATTTT.

This clone is termed medium-sized. The chain carries TRBV2 and TRBJ2-2; unclear D gene. Trimming pared 1 base from V and 6 bases from J, leaving 12 bases between. The CDR3 is 15 residues long. Germline loops: CDR1 SNHLY, CDR2 FYNNEI. CDR3 nucleotide sequence: TGTGCCAGCAGTGAAGTAAACAACATCTCCGGGGAGCTGTTTTTT. Protein product: CASSEVNNISGELFF. Full variable domain (rest looked up from reference TRBV2 and TRBJ2-2): EPEVTQTPSHQVTQMGQEVILRCVPISNHLYFYWYRQILGQKVEFLVSFYNNEISEKSEIFDDQFSVERPDGSNFTLKIRSTKLEDSAMYFCASSEVNNISGELFFGEGSRLTVL.

The rearrangement links TRBV6-1 to TRBJ2-7, with 7 bases aligning to TRBD1. CDR1 is MNHNS and CDR2 is SASEGT in the germline V gene. The V gene end was trimmed by 8 bases and the J gene end by 2 bases; junction bases not matched to a gene: 12. The CDR3 is 15 residues long. The CDR3 here is CASFRSGTVPYEQYF. CDR3 bases: TGTGCCAGCTTTCGTTCCGGGACAGTTCCCTACGAGCAGTACTTC.

CDR3 protein: CASSHDKSTDTQYF. Here the CDR3 DNA reads TGCGCCAGCAGCCACGACAAATCGACAGATACGCAGTATTTT. The rearrangement joins TRBV4-1 to TRBJ2-3; D is ambiguous. Trimming took off 3 bases at V and 3 bases at J, with 10 bases between the two ends. CDR1 MGHRA and CDR2 YSYEKL come from the germline V gene. This CDR3 has 14 amino acids.

V usage is TRBV15 and J usage is TRBJ1-1; D perhaps matches TRBD1 (5 bases). With 0 bases removed from V and 1 base from J, the gap between germline ends came to 9 bases. There are 15 residues in the CDR3. CDR1 and CDR2 (germline): LNHNV, YYDKDF (reference sequence). The CDR3 DNA reads TGTGCCACCAGCAGAGATGTTCAGGGGAACACTGAAGCTTTCTTT. As protein: CATSRDVQGNTEAFF. The variable domain in full, completed from reference TRBV15 and TRBJ1-1, reads DAMVIQNPRYQVTQFGKPVTLSCSQTLNHNVMYWYQQKSSQAPKLLFHYYDKDFNNEADTPDNFQSRRPNTSFCFLDIRSPGLGDTAMYLCATSRDVQGNTEAFFGQGTRLTVV.

The J gene is TRBJ1-3, the V gene TRBV5-1, with a possible D match to TRBD1 (5 bases). Germline CDR1 is SGHRS and CDR2 is YFSETQ. Trimming cost V 2 bases and J 2 bases, with 8 bases left between them. The CDR3 extends over 14 amino acids. The CDR3 nucleotides read TGCGCCAGCAGCTTCTCAGGGACTGGAAACACCATATATTTT. Its translation: CASSFSGTGNTIYF.

The chain combines TRBV5-4 with TRBJ2-2; 10 bases are shared with TRBD1. CDR1 is SGHNT, CDR2 YYREEE, per germline (reference sequence). V trimming: 3 bases; J trimming: 6 bases; junction bases outside the gene matches: 8. This CDR3 region has 16 residues. The CDR3 nucleotides read TGTGCCAGCAGCTCCGACAGGGGGCGCGGAGCCGGGGAGCTGTTTTTT. Amino acids: CASSSDRGRGAGELFF.

The chain has TRBV7-6 and TRBJ2-7, with 12 nucleotides matching TRBD1. Germline V CDR1 and CDR2: SGHVS, FNYEAQ. CDR3 size: 17 residues. Germline trimming cut 1 base from V and 3 bases from J; bases unmatched to any gene: 7. The CDR3 here is CASSLGAGTGGIYEQYF. In DNA form, the CDR3 reads TGTGCCAGCAGCTTAGGGGCCGGGACAGGGGGCATCTACGAGCAGTACTTC.